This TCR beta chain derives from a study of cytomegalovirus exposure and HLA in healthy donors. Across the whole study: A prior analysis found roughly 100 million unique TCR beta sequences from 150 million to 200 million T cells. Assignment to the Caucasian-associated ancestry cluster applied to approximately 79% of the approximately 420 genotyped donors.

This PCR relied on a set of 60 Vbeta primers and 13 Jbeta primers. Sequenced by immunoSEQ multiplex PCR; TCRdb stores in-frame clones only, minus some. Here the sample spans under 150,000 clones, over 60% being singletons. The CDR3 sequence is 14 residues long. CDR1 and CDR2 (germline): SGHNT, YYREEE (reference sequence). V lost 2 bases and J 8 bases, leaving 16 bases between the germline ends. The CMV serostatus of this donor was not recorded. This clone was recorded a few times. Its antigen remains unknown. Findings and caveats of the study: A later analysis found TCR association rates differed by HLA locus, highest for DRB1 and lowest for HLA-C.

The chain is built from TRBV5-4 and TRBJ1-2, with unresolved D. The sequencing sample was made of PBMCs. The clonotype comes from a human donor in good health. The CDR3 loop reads CASSLGPKEGGYTF. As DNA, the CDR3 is TGTGCCAGCAGCTTAGGCCCGAAAGAGGGAGGCTACACCTTC.